These T cell receptor beta chains were read from a single sample in a study of regulatory T cells in long-lasting Graves disease. TCRdb reanalysed the multiplex PCR reads using MiXCR and keeps one entry per CDR3 protein. In the table there are hundreds of thousands of distinct CDR3 sequences, roughly a fifth of which are singletons. This sample comprised peripheral blood mononuclear cells (PBMCs), obtained when the disease was refractory, from a patient treated with antithyroid drugs. All receptors derive from a female donor with Graves disease. Both conserved end residues are part of each CDR3. Fields, in order: D gene, clone size, CDR3 length, J gene, V gene, CDR3 DNA, CDR3 protein. A D gene is named only where the DNA matches it firmly. Only some rows state a clone size, as once, few, many or a class for expanded clones.

D gene: .
clone size: many
CDR3 length: 14
J gene: TRBJ1-6
V gene: TRBV6-1
CDR3 DNA: TGTGCCAGCAGGTCGATATCCTATAATTCACCCCTCCACTTT
CDR3 protein: CASRSISYNSPLHF

D gene: TRBD2
clone size: .
CDR3 length: 14
J gene: TRBJ2-5
V gene: TRBV11-3
CDR3 DNA: TGTGCCAGCTCCCCCCCGGGACTAAAGGAGACCCAGTACTTC
CDR3 protein: CASSPPGLKETQYF

D gene: .
clone size: .
CDR3 length: 13
J gene: TRBJ1-1
V gene: TRBV6-2/TRBV6-3
CDR3 DNA: TGTGCCAGCACCCCTGTTGGAGGAAATGAAGCTTTCTTT
CDR3 protein: CASTPVGGNEAFF

D gene: TRBD2
clone size: many
CDR3 length: 16
J gene: TRBJ2-5
V gene: TRBV7-8
CDR3 DNA: TGTGCCAGCAGCCCCTTCGAGCGGGAGGTACAAGAGACCCAGTACTTC
CDR3 protein: CASSPFEREVQETQYF

D gene: .
clone size: .
CDR3 length: 15
J gene: TRBJ1-1
V gene: TRBV19
CDR3 DNA: TGTGCCAGTAGTATGGGTCTGCTAGTGAACACTGAAGCTTTCTTT
CDR3 protein: CASSMGLLVNTEAFF

D gene: .
clone size: many
CDR3 length: 13
J gene: TRBJ2-7
V gene: TRBV2
CDR3 DNA: TGTGCCAGCACGGGGGTTAACTCCTACGAGCAGTACTTC
CDR3 protein: CASTGVNSYEQYF

D gene: .
clone size: .
CDR3 length: 16
J gene: TRBJ1-4
V gene: TRBV20-1
CDR3 DNA: TGCAGTGCTAGAGAGGCCAGGGTTTCAACTAATGAAAAACTGTTTTTT
CDR3 protein: CSAREARVSTNEKLFF

D gene: .
clone size: .
CDR3 length: 12
J gene: TRBJ2-3
V gene: TRBV27
CDR3 DNA: TGTGCCAGCAGCTCGCCGCGGGATACGCAGTATTTT
CDR3 protein: CASSSPRDTQYF

D gene: .
clone size: few
CDR3 length: 17
J gene: TRBJ1-2
V gene: TRBV3-1
CDR3 DNA: TGTGCCAGCAGCCAAGAGAGTAATGGGGGGCTGGTCAATGGCTACACCTTC
CDR3 protein: CASSQESNGGLVNGYTF

D gene: TRBD1
clone size: many
CDR3 length: 15
J gene: TRBJ1-1
V gene: TRBV12-3/TRBV12-4
CDR3 DNA: TGTGCCAGCAGTACGTTCGGACAGGGCGGGACTGAAGCTTTCTTT
CDR3 protein: CASSTFGQGGTEAFF

D gene: .
clone size: few
CDR3 length: 13
J gene: TRBJ1-1
V gene: TRBV6-2/TRBV6-3
CDR3 DNA: TGTGCCAGCAGTTGGGCGGGACTGGTTGAAGCTTTCTTT
CDR3 protein: CASSWAGLVEAFF